Listed below are T cell receptor beta chains from one sample, sequenced in a study of shared clonotypes between healthy human individuals. Measured with immunoSEQ multiplex PCR; TCRdb has only the in-frame clones, and not every one. The sample records millions of clones, approximately 94% being singletons. Sequences were obtained from naive CD8+ T cells from PBMCs. The receptors were sampled from a man between 18 and 35 years old in good health. Some clones in this sample may be carry-over from other donors' samples. CDR3s include the opening cysteine and the closing phenylalanine or tryptophan. The D gene is left open where the match is weak.

d_gene	v_gene	j_gene	CDR3aa	CDR3nt
TRBD2	TRBV27	TRBJ2-5	CASSPAAGEYQETQYF	TGTGCCAGCAGTCCCGCGGCGGGAGAGTACCAAGAGACCCAGTACTTC
NA	TRBV6-1	TRBJ2-7	CASSEGRAALPYEQYF	TGTGCCAGCAGTGAAGGAAGGGCAGCCTTGCCCTACGAGCAGTACTTC
NA	TRBV10-1	TRBJ2-4	CASPRGGENIQYF	TGCGCCAGCCCCAGGGGGGGCGAAAACATTCAGTACTTC
NA	TRBV29-1	TRBJ2-1	CSVRGELYNEQFF	TGCAGCGTTCGTGGAGAGTTATACAATGAGCAGTTCTTC
NA	TRBV29-1	TRBJ1-4	CSVWGIEEKLFF	TGCAGCGTATGGGGTATCGAAGAAAAACTGTTTTTT
NA	TRBV6-6	TRBJ2-2	CASSLHPGPGELFF	TGTGCCAGCAGCCTCCATCCGGGGCCCGGGGAGCTGTTTTTT
TRBD1	TRBV19	TRBJ2-6	CASSPGQTYGANVLTF	TGTGCCAGTAGCCCGGGACAGACTTATGGGGCCAACGTCCTGACTTTC
NA	TRBV30	TRBJ1-2	CAWTQARNGYTF	TGTGCCTGGACCCAGGCTAGGAATGGCTACACCTTC
NA	TRBV5-8	TRBJ2-1	CASSPRSGALYNEQFF	TGTGCCAGCAGCCCCCGGTCGGGGGCCCTATACAATGAGCAGTTCTTC
NA	TRBV7-9	TRBJ2-1	CASSPGGGRPLYNEQFF	TGTGCCAGCAGCCCAGGGGGCGGGAGGCCCCTCTACAATGAGCAGTTCTTC
TRBD2	TRBV4-3	TRBJ2-1	CASSQGGGLADYNEQFF	TGCGCCAGCAGCCAAGGTGGCGGACTAGCGGACTACAATGAGCAGTTCTTC
NA	TRBV27	TRBJ1-2	CASSLFGGFDGYTF	TGTGCCAGCAGTTTATTCGGAGGGTTCGATGGCTACACCTTC
NA	TRBV2	TRBJ2-7	CAPGDTAYEQYF	TGTGCCCCAGGGGATACAGCCTACGAGCAGTACTTC
TRBD2	TRBV27	TRBJ2-7	CASTPWEGTVQYF	TGTGCCAGCACCCCCTGGGAGGGAACCGTGCAGTACTTC